The TCR beta chain under discussion was sequenced for a study of T cell responses to AZD1222 COVID-19 vaccine (dated by TCRdb to about 2021). Study-wide context: AZD1222 recipients whose second dose came at about 4 weeks and those whose second dose came at about 12 weeks were combined into one group, since spike-specific TCR depth and breadth did not differ between the two schedules. Trial participants were enrolled by age into 18-55, 56-69 and 70-plus year subgroups, with approximately 160, 26 and 62 TCR-sequenced participants respectively. A total of 233 trial participants underwent TCR sequencing, of whom some 210 received two doses of AZD1222 and some 25 received two doses of the MenACWY control vaccine. Overall study outcomes, separate from this receptor: Vaccine-associated CD4 TCRs spanned the whole spike protein, with dominant responses in regions 160-218 and 743-854. Participants were mostly white British, with more females than males. The authors suggested clonal diversity may have been underestimated. In the small 56-69-year group, the increase in depth fell short of significance, most likely because of low power. Nearly half of unique spike-specific TCRs reportedly recognized epitopes outside regions mutated in the B.1.351 and B.1.1.7 variants. Conclusions about previously exposed vaccinees are limited, since just five or six AZD1222 recipients were seropositive for SARS-CoV-2 at baseline. Because no samples from the day 14 peak response were available, repertoires could be characterized only after the peak T cell response. After two AZD1222 doses, spike-specific TCR breadth and depth were significantly higher than at day 0 and than in MenACWY recipients.

Note on this clone: Its antigen is unknown. Base qualities are not at hand, and no much larger clone is one base apart.

V lost 5 bases and J lost 3 bases, and the count of bases not matched to a germline gene is 1. The CDR3 runs 13 residues from the cysteine to the phenylalanine. Only the CDR3 DNA stays, 39 bases, in frame from base 1. The germline V gene encodes CDR1 MNHEY and CDR2 SVGEGT. The CDR3 regions of human TCRbeta chains were analyzed by immunosequencing. Processing in the source paper ran as follows. Repertoire TCRs were matched against a reference library of SARS-CoV-2-specific TCRs generated with the MIRA antigen-specificity platform. Breadth was defined as the fraction of unique TCRs that were SARS-CoV-2-associated. Depth was defined as the fraction of total T cells that were SARS-CoV-2-associated. Using the MIRA data, each spike-specific TCR was mapped to the spike region that the TCR reacts to and placed in a CD4 or CD8 class. Log10-transformed breadth and depth values were compared by one-way ANOVA with Sidak's multiple comparisons tests. TCRdb carries this immuneACCESS record with in-frame sequences only. Its versions omit some clonotypes, under half of them owing to an unresolved V gene in the studies checked, with the rest unexplained. V, J and clone size are those of that table, while D and trimming were read from the DNA. The sample table contains just over 65,000 clones; only one count was recorded for 87% of them. Clones ranked in the top ten supply 15% to 20% of the sample.

Explained via the paper, the time point label denotes: baseline before first vaccination. Vaccinee samples came from UK trials COV001 and COV002, including a single-blind randomized controlled phase 2/3 trial of AZD1222 (ChAdOx1 nCoV-19) in healthy adults. For TCRbeta chain sequencing, PBMC samples from trial participants were taken at day 0 and at day 28 after the second dose. This specimen was peripheral blood, taken on day 0 of AZD1222 vaccination. This clonotype originated in an adult in good health. Recombination connected TRBV6-2 or TRBV6-3 to TRBJ2-7, and TRBD1 aligns with 10 junction nucleotides. The nucleotide sequence reads as follows: TGTGCCAGCAGTGACAGGGGGCGCTACGAGCAGTACTTC. Its translation is CASSDRGRYEQYF.